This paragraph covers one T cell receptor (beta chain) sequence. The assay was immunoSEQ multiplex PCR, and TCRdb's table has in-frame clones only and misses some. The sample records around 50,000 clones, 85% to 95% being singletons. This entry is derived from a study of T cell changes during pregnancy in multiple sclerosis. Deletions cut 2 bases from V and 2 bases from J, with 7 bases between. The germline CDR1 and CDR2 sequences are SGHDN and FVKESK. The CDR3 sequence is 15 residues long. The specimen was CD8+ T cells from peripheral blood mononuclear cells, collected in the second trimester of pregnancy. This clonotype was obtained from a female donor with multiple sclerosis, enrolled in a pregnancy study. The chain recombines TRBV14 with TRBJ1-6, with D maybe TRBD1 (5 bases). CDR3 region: CASSQKGPYNSPLHF. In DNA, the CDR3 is TGTGCCAGCAGCCAAAAGGGGCCCTATAATTCACCCCTCCACTTT.